This TCR beta chain appears in the sequencing data of a study of technical replicates of blood from a few donors. Data came from immunoSEQ multiplex PCR; TCRdb stores just in-frame clones and leaves some out. Found here are about 97,000 clones, less than 95% of them singletons; the top ten hold less than 0.35%. The CDR3 is 16 amino acids. V was clipped by 5 bases and J by 1 base; unmatched bases: 6. CDR1 is SGHVT, CDR2 SQSDAQ, per germline. This clone was recorded once. This chain joins TRBV7-4 and TRBJ2-1, with TRBD2 identical over 9 bases. This TCR derives from a human donor in good health. Material: T cells isolated from PBMCs. The CDR3 region is CASSPRGLASYNEQFF. The CDR3 coding sequence is TGTGCCAGCAGCCCCAGGGGACTAGCTTCCTACAATGAGCAGTTCTTC.